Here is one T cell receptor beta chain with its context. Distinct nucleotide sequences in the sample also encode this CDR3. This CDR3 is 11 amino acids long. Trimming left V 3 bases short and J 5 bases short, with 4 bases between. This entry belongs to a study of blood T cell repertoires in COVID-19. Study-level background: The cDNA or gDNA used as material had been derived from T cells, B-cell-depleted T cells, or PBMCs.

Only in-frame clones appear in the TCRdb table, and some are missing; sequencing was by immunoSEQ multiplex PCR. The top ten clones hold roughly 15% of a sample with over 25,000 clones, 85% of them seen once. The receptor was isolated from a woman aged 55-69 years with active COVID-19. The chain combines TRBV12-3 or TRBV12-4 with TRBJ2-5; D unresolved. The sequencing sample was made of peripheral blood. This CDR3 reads CASSFLETQYF. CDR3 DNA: TGTGCCAGCAGTTTTCTTGAGACCCAGTACTTC.